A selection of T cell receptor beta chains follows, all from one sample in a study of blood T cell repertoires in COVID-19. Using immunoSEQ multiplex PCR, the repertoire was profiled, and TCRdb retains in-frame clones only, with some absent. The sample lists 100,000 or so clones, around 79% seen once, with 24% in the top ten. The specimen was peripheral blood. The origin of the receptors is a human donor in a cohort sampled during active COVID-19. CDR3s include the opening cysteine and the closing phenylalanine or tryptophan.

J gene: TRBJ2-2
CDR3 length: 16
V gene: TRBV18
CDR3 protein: CASSLAEGQHTGELFF

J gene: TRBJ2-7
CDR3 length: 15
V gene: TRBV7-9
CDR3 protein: CASSLGSLAAFEQYF

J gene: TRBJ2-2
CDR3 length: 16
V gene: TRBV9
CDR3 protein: CASSVISGPNTGELFF

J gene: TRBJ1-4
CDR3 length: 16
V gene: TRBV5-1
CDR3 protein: CASSLDPGQGGEKLFF

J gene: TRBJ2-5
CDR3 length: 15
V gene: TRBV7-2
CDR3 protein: CASSLQVGEQETQYF

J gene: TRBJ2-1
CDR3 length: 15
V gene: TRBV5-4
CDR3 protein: CASSFGTPPDNEQFF

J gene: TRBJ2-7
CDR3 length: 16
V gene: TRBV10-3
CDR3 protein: CAIREDSSGSSYEQYF

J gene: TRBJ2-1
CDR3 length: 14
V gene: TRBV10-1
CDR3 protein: CATSEASSYNEQFF

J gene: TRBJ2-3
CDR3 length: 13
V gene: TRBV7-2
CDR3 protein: CASSLMGDDTQYF

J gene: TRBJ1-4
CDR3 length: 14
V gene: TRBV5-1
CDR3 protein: CASSLMDGDEKLFF

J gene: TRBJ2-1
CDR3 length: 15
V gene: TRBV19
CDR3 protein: CASRPTGGSSPKQFF

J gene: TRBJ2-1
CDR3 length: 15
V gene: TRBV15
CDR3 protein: CATSARLPRLDEQFF

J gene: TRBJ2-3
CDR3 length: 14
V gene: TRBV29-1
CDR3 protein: CSVERTASTDTQYF